This TCR beta chain was identified in a study of T cell changes during pregnancy in multiple sclerosis. Losses at the gene ends were 1 base for V and 3 bases for J; bases not matched to a gene: 5. This CDR3 contains 15 residues. CDR1 is SGHTA and CDR2 is FQGTGA in the germline V gene. Sequenced by immunoSEQ multiplex PCR; TCRdb stores in-frame clones only, minus some. The sample records 70,000 to 80,000 clones, around 94% being singletons. The source material was peripheral blood, sampled in the third trimester of pregnancy. The sequence derives from a female donor with multiple sclerosis, enrolled in a pregnancy study. The J gene is TRBJ2-5, the V gene TRBV7-3; TRBD1 matches at 7 bases. The CDR3 bases are TGTGCCAGCAGCTTAAGACAGGGATGGGAAGAGACCCAGTACTTC. Protein: CASSLRQGWEETQYF.